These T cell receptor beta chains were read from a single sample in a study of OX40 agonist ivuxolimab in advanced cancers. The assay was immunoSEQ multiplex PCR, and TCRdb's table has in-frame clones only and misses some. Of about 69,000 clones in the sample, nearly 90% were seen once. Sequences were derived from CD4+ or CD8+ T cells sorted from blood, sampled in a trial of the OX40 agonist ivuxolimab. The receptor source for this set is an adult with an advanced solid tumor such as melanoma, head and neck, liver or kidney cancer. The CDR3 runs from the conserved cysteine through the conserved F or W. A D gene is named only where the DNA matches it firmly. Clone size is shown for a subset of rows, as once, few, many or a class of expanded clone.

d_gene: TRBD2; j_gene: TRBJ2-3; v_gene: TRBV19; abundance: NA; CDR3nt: TGTGCCAGTAGTATAGATCACAGGGCTAGCGGGAAGAACACAGATACGCAGTATTTT; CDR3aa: CASSIDHRASGKNTDTQYF
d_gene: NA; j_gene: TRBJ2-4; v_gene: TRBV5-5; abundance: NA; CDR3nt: TGTGCCAGCAGCCTCGGGGCCTCGGTGGCCAAAAACATTCAGTACTTC; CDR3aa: CASSLGASVAKNIQYF
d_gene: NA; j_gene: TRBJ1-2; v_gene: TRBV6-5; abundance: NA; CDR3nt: TGTGCCAGCAAAGGAACCAACTATGGCTACACCTTC; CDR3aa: CASKGTNYGYTF
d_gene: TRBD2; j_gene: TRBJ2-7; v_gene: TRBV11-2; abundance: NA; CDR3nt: TGTGCCAGCAGCCTCAGCGGGGTCTCCTACGAGCAGTACTTC; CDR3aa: CASSLSGVSYEQYF
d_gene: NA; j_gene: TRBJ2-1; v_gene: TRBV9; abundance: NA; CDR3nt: TGTGCCAGCAGCGTAGGAGTGGGGTACAATGAGCAGTTCTTC; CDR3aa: CASSVGVGYNEQFF
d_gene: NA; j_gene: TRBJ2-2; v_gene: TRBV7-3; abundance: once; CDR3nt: TGTGCCAGCGCAGGCGGGACCGGGGAGCTGTTTTTT; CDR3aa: CASAGGTGELFF
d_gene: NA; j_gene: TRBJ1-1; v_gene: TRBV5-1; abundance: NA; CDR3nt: TGCGCCAGCAGCTTGGTGCCGGGGACGAACACTGAAGCTTTCTTT; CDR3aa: CASSLVPGTNTEAFF
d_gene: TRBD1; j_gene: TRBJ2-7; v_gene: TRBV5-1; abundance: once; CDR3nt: TGCGCCAGCAGCGGCGGTGGGACAGTCTACGAGCAGTACTTC; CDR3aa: CASSGGGTVYEQYF
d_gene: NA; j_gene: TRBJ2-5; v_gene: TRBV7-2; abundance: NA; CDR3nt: TGTGCCAGCAGCCCCCTGGTAGGGCGAGAGACCCAGTACTTC; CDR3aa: CASSPLVGRETQYF
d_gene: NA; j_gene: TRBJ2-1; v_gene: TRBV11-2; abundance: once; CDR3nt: TGTGCCAGCAGCCGTAACCGGGACGCCAATGAGCAGTTCTTC; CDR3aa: CASSRNRDANEQFF
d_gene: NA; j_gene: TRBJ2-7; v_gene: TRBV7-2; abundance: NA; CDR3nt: TGTGCCAGCAGCGCGGCCCGGGCCTACGAGCAGTACTTC; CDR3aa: CASSAARAYEQYF
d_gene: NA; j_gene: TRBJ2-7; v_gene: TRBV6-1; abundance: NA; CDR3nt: TGTGCCAGCAGTGCTAGGGGCTACGAGCAGTACTTC; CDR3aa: CASSARGYEQYF
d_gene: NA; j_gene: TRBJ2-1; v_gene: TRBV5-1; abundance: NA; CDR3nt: TGCGCCAGCAGCTTATCAGGATTCTCCTACAATGAGCAGTTCTTC; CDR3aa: CASSLSGFSYNEQFF
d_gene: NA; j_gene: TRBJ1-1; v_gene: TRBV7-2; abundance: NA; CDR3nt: TGTGCCAGCAGCCAGACTAACACTGAAGCTTTCTTT; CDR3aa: CASSQTNTEAFF
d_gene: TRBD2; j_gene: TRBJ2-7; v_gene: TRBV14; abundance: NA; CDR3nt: TGTGCCAGCAGCCCCGGGACTAGCGGGAGGAATGAGCAGTACTTC; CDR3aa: CASSPGTSGRNEQYF
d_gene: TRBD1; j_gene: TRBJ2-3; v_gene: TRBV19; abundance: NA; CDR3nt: TGTGCCAGTAGTAGACAGGGGGTAACAGATACGCAGTATTTT; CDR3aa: CASSRQGVTDTQYF
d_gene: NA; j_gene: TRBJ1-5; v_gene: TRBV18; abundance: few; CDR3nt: TGTGCCAGCTCACCAGGGAATAGCAATCAGCCCCAGCATTTT; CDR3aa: CASSPGNSNQPQHF
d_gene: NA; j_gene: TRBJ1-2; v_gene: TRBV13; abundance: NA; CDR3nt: TGTGCCAGCAGCTTAGGTGGGGGGGCTGGCTACACCTTC; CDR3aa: CASSLGGGAGYTF
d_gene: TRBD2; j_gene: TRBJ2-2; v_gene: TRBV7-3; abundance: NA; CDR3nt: TGTGCCAGCAGCCCGGGACTAGCGGGAGGCTTCAACACCGGGGAGCTGTTTTTT; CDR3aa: CASSPGLAGGFNTGELFF
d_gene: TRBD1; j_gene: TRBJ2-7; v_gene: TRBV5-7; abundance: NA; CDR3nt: TGTGCCAGCGGGGGGGACAGGGGAAAAGGCGAGCAGTACTTC; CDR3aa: CASGGDRGKGEQYF
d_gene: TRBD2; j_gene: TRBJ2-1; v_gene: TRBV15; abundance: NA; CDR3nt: TGTGCCACCAGCAGTGCCCGACTAGCGGGGAGTGACAATGAGCAGTTCTTC; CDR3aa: CATSSARLAGSDNEQFF
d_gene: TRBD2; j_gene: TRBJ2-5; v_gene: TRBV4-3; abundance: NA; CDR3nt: TGCGCCAGCAGCCTAGCGGGAGAGCGCGAGACCCAGTACTTC; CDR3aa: CASSLAGERETQYF
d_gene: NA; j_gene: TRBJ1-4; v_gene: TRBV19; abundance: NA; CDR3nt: TGTGCCAGTAGACCTGGACAGCTGGCTAATGAAAAACTGTTTTTT; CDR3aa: CASRPGQLANEKLFF
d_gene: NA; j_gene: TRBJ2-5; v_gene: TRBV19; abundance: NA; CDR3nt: TGTGCCAGTAGTATGGGGGGCTGGGCAGACAATCAAGAGACCCAGTACTTC; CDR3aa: CASSMGGWADNQETQYF
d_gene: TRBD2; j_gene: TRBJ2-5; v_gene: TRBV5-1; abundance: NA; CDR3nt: TGCGCCAGCAGCTTCGGGACTAGCGGGAGTTTAAGAGAGACCCAGTACTTC; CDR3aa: CASSFGTSGSLRETQYF
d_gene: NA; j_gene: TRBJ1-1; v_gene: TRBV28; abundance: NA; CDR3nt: TGTGCCAGCAGGTCCTCGCCGGTGAACACTGAAGCTTTCTTT; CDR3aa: CASRSSPVNTEAFF
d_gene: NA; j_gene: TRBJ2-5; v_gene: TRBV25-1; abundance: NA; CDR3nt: TGTGCCAGCAGTAGAGGGAAAGAGACCCAGTACTTC; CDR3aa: CASSRGKETQYF
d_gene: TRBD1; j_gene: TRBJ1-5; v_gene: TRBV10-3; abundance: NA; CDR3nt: TGTGCCTCTAGACTGGGACAGGAGGCGACTCAGCCCCAGCATTTT; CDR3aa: CASRLGQEATQPQHF
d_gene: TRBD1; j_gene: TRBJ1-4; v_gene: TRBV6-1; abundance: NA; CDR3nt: TGTGCCAGCAGAACGGGGACAGCTTGGGAAAAACTGTTTTTT; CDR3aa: CASRTGTAWEKLFF
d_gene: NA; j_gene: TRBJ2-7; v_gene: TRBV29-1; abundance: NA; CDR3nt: TGCAGCGCCGAACTAAGAAACTCCTACGAGCAGTACTTC; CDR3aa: CSAELRNSYEQYF
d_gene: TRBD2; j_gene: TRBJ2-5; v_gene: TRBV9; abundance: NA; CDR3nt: TGTGCCAGCAGCCCCTCCGGGGGAGGGGAAGAGACCCAGTACTTC; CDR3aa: CASSPSGGGEETQYF
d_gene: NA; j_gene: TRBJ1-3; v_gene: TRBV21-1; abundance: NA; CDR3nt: TGTGCCAGCAGCAAAGAGGTGGAGGGAGACACCTCTGGAAACACCATATATTTT; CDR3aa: CASSKEVEGDTSGNTIYF
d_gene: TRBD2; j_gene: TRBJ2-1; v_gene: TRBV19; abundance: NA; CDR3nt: TGTGCCAGTAGCCCCCGCGGGGTAGCGGGAGGGAGCTCCTACAATGAGCAGTTCTTC; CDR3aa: CASSPRGVAGGSSYNEQFF
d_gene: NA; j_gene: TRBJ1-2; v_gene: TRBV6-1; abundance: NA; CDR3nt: TGTGCCAGCAGTGAAGAAGGCAGGGCGTCCTATGGCTACACCTTC; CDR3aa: CASSEEGRASYGYTF
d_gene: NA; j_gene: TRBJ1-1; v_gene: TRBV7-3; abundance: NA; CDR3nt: TGTGCCAGCAGCTTAACGGGGAGGGAGAAATCTTTCTTT; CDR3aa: CASSLTGREKSFF
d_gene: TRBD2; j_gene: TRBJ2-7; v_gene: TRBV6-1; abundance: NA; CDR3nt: TGTGCCAGCAAAATGGGACTAGCGGGGTGGTACGAGCAGTACTTC; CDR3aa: CASKMGLAGWYEQYF
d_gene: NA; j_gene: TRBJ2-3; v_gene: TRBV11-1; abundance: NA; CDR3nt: TGTGCCAGCTCCGGGGGGCAACGCGGGACAGATACGCAGTATTTT; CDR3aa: CASSGGQRGTDTQYF
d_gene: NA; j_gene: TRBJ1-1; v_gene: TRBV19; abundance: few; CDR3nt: TGTGCCAGTAAGGGGGAGGCACGGCTTGAAGCTTTCTTT; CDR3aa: CASKGEARLEAFF
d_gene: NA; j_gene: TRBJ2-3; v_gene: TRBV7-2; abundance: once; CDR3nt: TGTGCCAGCAGCACTAGGCGGGAAGATACGCAGTATTTT; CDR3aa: CASSTRREDTQYF
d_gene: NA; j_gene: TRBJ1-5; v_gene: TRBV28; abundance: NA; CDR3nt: TGTGCCAGCAGTTTCCTGAGGGACCTTCGTGATCAGCCCCAGCATTTT; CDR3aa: CASSFLRDLRDQPQHF